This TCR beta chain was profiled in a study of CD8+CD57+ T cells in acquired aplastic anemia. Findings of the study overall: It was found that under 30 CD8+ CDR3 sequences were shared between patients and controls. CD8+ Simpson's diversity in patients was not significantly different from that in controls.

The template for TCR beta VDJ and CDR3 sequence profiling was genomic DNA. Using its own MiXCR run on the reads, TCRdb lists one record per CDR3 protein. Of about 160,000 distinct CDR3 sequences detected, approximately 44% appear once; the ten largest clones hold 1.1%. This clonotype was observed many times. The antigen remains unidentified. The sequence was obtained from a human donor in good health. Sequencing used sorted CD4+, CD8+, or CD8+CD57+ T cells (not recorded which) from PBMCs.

CDR3 loop: CASSAQGGEQYF. The CDR3 DNA follows: TGTGCCAGCAGCGCACAGGGTGGCGAGCAGTACTTC. J is TRBJ2-7 and V is TRBV2; maybe TRBD1 (6 bases). The CDR3 is made up of 12 amino acids. Deletions cut 6 bases from V and 6 bases from J, with 12 bases between. Germline V gene lookup returns CDR1 SNHLY and CDR2 FYNNEI.